The rows below give T cell receptor beta chains drawn from one sample of a study of cytomegalovirus exposure and HLA in healthy donors. The assay was immunoSEQ multiplex PCR, and TCRdb's table has in-frame clones only and misses some. In the table there are some 180,000 clones, about four fifths of which are singletons. Sequenced input: PBMCs. These receptors all come from a female donor in good health and CMV-seronegative. CDR3s include the opening cysteine and the closing phenylalanine or tryptophan. Fields, in order: J gene, clone size, D gene, V gene, CDR3 protein, CDR3 DNA. A D gene is named only where the DNA matches it firmly. Clone size is stated in some rows and not others, as once, few, many or a class when expanded.

>TRBJ2-5|once|TRBD2|TRBV7-9
CSSSLAPWASGKETQYF
TGTTCCAGCAGCTTAGCACCATGGGCTAGCGGTAAAGAGACCCAGTACTTC
>TRBJ2-2|few|.|TRBV6-1
CASSSQTGELFF
TGTGCCAGCAGTTCTCAGACCGGGGAGCTGTTTTTT
>TRBJ2-3|.|TRBD2|TRBV18
CASSRQLAGVNTDTQYF
TGTGCCAGCTCCAGGCAACTAGCGGGAGTGAACACAGATACGCAGTATTTT
>TRBJ2-7|.|TRBD1|TRBV11-2
CASSRDREAYEQYF
TGTGCCAGCAGCAGGGACAGGGAGGCCTACGAGCAGTACTTC
>TRBJ2-3|.|.|TRBV29-1
CSVEVAPDTQYF
TGCAGCGTCGAGGTGGCCCCAGATACGCAGTATTTT
>TRBJ2-1|.|TRBD1|TRBV25-1
CASSELFGTGYNEQFF
TGTGCCAGCAGTGAATTGTTTGGGACAGGCTACAATGAGCAGTTCTTC
>TRBJ2-6|.|TRBD1|TRBV7-6
CASSQRTGAGGANVLTF
TGTGCCAGCAGCCAAAGGACAGGGGCTGGTGGGGCCAACGTCCTGACTTTC
>TRBJ2-2|.|.|TRBV7-9
CASSLTRTTGELFF
TGTGCCAGCAGCCTAACTAGGACCACCGGGGAGCTGTTTTTT
>TRBJ1-2|.|TRBD1|TRBV7-9
CASSLATSRDRGSDYGYTF
TGTGCCAGCAGCTTAGCGACGTCCCGGGACAGGGGATCGGACTATGGCTACACCTTC
>TRBJ1-1|.|.|TRBV27
CASSLGGGAEAFF
TGTGCCAGCAGTTTAGGGGGAGGAGCTGAAGCTTTCTTT
>TRBJ2-5|.|.|TRBV7-2
CASIPAWGEETQYF
TGTGCCAGCATCCCAGCCTGGGGAGAAGAGACCCAGTACTTC
>TRBJ2-2|.|TRBD1|TRBV4-1
CASSQVQGANTGELFF
TGCGCCAGCAGCCAAGTCCAGGGGGCGAACACCGGGGAGCTGTTTTTT
>TRBJ1-6|.|TRBD1|TRBV19
CASSIGTGAPLHF
TGTGCCAGTAGTATTGGGACAGGGGCACCCCTCCACTTT
>TRBJ2-7|.|.|TRBV19
CASRGKTGTYEQYF
TGTGCCAGTCGAGGTAAGACAGGAACCTACGAGCAGTACTTC
>TRBJ1-1|.|TRBD1|TRBV7-9
CASSFEQGARTEAFF
TGTGCCAGCAGCTTCGAACAGGGGGCTAGAACTGAAGCTTTCTTT
>TRBJ1-5|.|.|TRBV21-1
CASSKRQGNQPQHF
TGTGCCAGCAGCAAGAGACAGGGCAATCAGCCCCAGCATTTT
>TRBJ2-3|.|.|TRBV15
CATSRDLGDTQYF
TGTGCCACCAGCAGAGATCTGGGCGATACGCAGTATTTT
>TRBJ2-7|.|TRBD2|TRBV5-1
CASSSFGTSGSSSYEQYF
TGCGCCAGCAGCTCTTTCGGGACTAGCGGGTCTTCCTCCTACGAGCAGTACTTC
>TRBJ2-2|.|TRBD2|TRBV5-1
CASSTGEGITGELFF
TGCGCCAGCAGCACTGGGGAGGGGATCACCGGGGAGCTGTTTTTT
>TRBJ2-2|few|.|TRBV7-9
CASVLTRGGSGELFF
TGTGCCAGCGTACTTACTCGGGGTGGTTCCGGGGAGCTGTTTTTT
>TRBJ1-5|.|.|TRBV28
CASSFPWGGGGQPQHF
TGTGCCAGCAGTTTCCCCTGGGGAGGGGGAGGTCAGCCCCAGCATTTT
>TRBJ2-1|.|TRBD2|TRBV5-1
CASSAGLAGGRHNEQFF
TGCGCCAGCAGCGCGGGACTAGCGGGGGGGCGCCACAATGAGCAGTTCTTC